Below, 30 T cell receptor beta chains from the same sample are listed, as sequenced in a study of cytomegalovirus exposure and HLA in healthy donors. Amplification used 60 Vbeta primers and 13 Jbeta primers. Sequencing was performed with immunoSEQ multiplex PCR; in TCRdb, only in-frame clones are kept and a portion is missing. The data contain 160,000 or so clones, approximately 75% of them seen just once; the ten biggest clones take up 3.5% to 4.5%. The material sequenced was PBMCs. The receptors originated from a man aged 25-45 years in good health and CMV-seropositive.

CDR3 residues: CATRQYDYGYTF. As DNA, the CDR3 is TGTGCCACCCGACAGTATGACTATGGCTACACCTTC. The chain carries TRBV2 and TRBJ1-2; D is perhaps TRBD1 (5 bases). V was trimmed by 10 bases and J by 3 bases, leaving 12 bases between them. CDR3 length equals 12 residues. Germline V gives CDR1 SNHLY, CDR2 FYNNEI. Together with reference TRBV2 and TRBJ1-2, the CDR3 gives the full variable domain: EPEVTQTPSHQVTQMGQEVILRCVPISNHLYFYWYRQILGQKVEFLVSFYNNEISEKSEIFDDQFSVERPDGSNFTLKIRSTKLEDSAMYFCATRQYDYGYTFGSGTRLTVV.

This sequence joins TRBV7-9 and TRBJ1-2, with D possibly being TRBD1 (5 bases). CDR3 size: 13 residues. V was trimmed by 1 base and J by 4 bases, leaving 7 bases between them. Germline CDR1 reads SEHNR; CDR2 reads FQNEAQ (reference sequence). The CDR3 bases are TGTGCCAGCAGCTTAGGACAGTCCTATGGCTACACCTTC. Residues: CASSLGQSYGYTF.

This chain links TRBV29-1 with TRBJ1-4; 7 positions match TRBD1. CDR1 is SQVTM and CDR2 is ANQGSEA in the germline V gene. With 6 bases clipped from V and 8 bases from J, the junction kept 12 bases outside the gene matches. The CDR3 is 14 residues long. CDR3 DNA sequence: TGCAGCGTCGAAACAGGGGTCCTCGGCGAAAAACTGTTTTTT. Amino acids: CSVETGVLGEKLFF.

This clone has only a few counts. The V call is TRBV28, the J call TRBJ1-4; D is unresolved. Germline V lookup: CDR1 MDHEN, CDR2 SYDVKM. Trimming stripped 3 bases from V and 7 bases from J, with 12 bases between. The CDR3 loop spans 14 amino acids. The CDR3, as DNA: TGTGCCAGCAGTTTCGGTTCGGTCGGTGAAAAACTGTTTTTT. Its translation: CASSFGSVGEKLFF.

V usage is TRBV28 and J usage is TRBJ2-1; D gene unclear. This CDR3 region has 12 residues. Germline V CDR1 and CDR2: MDHEN, SYDVKM. Trimming removed 10 bases at V and 8 bases at J, with 15 bases between. Here the CDR3 reads CATLSRVYEQFF. In DNA, the CDR3 is TGTGCCACTCTGTCGCGAGTCTATGAGCAGTTCTTC.

As regards this clone: The junction departs from germline at one end; a sequencing error may be responsible. This chain connects TRBV7-8 to TRBJ2-1, with no clear D. The CDR3 length is 13 residues. Looked up from germline, CDR1 is SGHVS and CDR2 is FQNEAQ. The CDR3 is CASSLDLYSEQFF. The CDR3 DNA sequence: TGTGCCAGCAGCTTAGATCTGTACAGTGAGCAGTTCTTC.

The chain couples TRBV21-1 to TRBJ2-5; the table assigns TRBD1, which was not confirmed against the DNA. TRBV21-1 is termed a pseudogene. There are 17 residues in the CDR3. The CDR3 DNA is TGTGCCAGGGTGAACGGGCAGGGGCCCTTAAATCAAGAGACCCAGTACTTC. Translation gives CARVNGQGPLNQETQYF.

The chain links TRBV28 to TRBJ1-1, with a tentative D call TRBD1 (5 bases). CDR3 size: 14 residues. V lost 2 bases and J lost 3, with 10 bases in between. Germline V CDR1 and CDR2: MDHEN, SYDVKM. CDR3 in DNA: TGTGCCAGCAGTTTAGACAGCCCAGACACTGAAGCTTTCTTT. Translated: CASSLDSPDTEAFF.

The chain joins TRBV4-2 to TRBJ2-1, with D possibly matching TRBD2 (7 bases). This CDR3 has 16 amino acids. V was cut by 0 bases and J by 3 bases, with 12 bases left in between. Germline lookup yields CDR1 LGHNA and CDR2 YNFKEQ. The DNA of the CDR3 is TGTGCCAGCAGCCAAGAGGCGGGGGCCTACTACAATGAGCAGTTCTTC. Its protein is CASSQEAGAYYNEQFF.

The chain employs TRBV7-9 and TRBJ2-7, with TRBD1 as a possible D gene (6 bases). V was clipped by 5 bases and J by 3 bases, with 14 bases between them. This CDR3 comprises 14 residues. The germline V gene has CDR1 SEHNR and CDR2 FQNEAQ (reference sequence). The CDR3 DNA is TGTGCCAGCAGCCCCCGGACAGAAAACTACGAGCAGTACTTC. Its translation is CASSPRTENYEQYF.

This CDR3 reads CAWSPGTVYNEQFF. CDR3 in DNA: TGTGCCTGGAGCCCCGGGACAGTATACAATGAGCAGTTCTTC. This sequence joins TRBV30 and TRBJ2-1; TRBD1 aligns across 7 bases. Germline values: CDR1 GTSNPN, CDR2 SVGIG (reference sequence). The CDR3 spans 14 residues. J gave up 4 bases and V 3 bases, and 6 bases lay outside the gene matches.

This clone was counted once. The chain has TRBV18 and TRBJ1-1; D gene unclear. The CDR3 covers 13 residues. The V gene lost 6 bases and the J gene lost 5 bases, with 13 bases spanning the gap. The germline CDR1 and CDR2 sequences are KGHSH and LQKENI. This CDR3 is CASSMDLGTEAFF. CDR3 DNA sequence: TGTGCCAGCTCGATGGACTTGGGGACTGAAGCTTTCTTT.

This chain connects TRBV10-3 to TRBJ1-5; TRBD1 agrees at 7 bases. In germline, CDR1 is ENHRY, CDR2 SYGVKD. J gave up 7 bases and V 6 bases, and 6 bases lay outside the gene matches. CDR3 length equals 13 residues. The CDR3 DNA follows: TGTGCCATCAGCGCCGACAGGGACCAGCCCCAGCATTTT. The encoded protein is CAISADRDQPQHF.

The genes are TRBV7-2 and TRBJ2-7, with D possibly being TRBD1 (5 bases). The CDR3 is 12 amino acids. The germline V gene encodes CDR1 SGHTA and CDR2 FQGNSA. Trimming took off 5 bases at V and 2 bases at J, with 7 bases between the two ends. Written as DNA, the CDR3 is TGTGCCAGCAGCCCAGGGCCCTACGAGCAGTACTTC. Encoded protein: CASSPGPYEQYF.

The chain recombines TRBV9 with TRBJ2-2; 8 bases match TRBD2. This CDR3 is built from 19 residues. V dropped 4 bases and J dropped 3; count of bases not matched to a gene: 17. Germline-derived CDR1 and CDR2 are SGDLS and YYNGEE. The CDR3, as DNA: TGTGCCAGCAGCCGGGGACTGGGTGGGCGGGGGGCGGACACCGGGGAGCTGTTTTTT. This codes for CASSRGLGGRGADTGELFF.

This clone has just one count. The chain links TRBV11-2 to TRBJ2-7; D is uncertain. This CDR3 has 11 amino acids. V lost 6 bases and J lost 6, with 9 bases in between. Germline loops: CDR1 SGHAT, CDR2 FQNNGV. The CDR3 is CASSLGLEQYF. DNA for the CDR3: TGTGCCAGCAGTCTAGGTCTCGAGCAGTACTTC.

The chain links TRBV30 to TRBJ2-7; TRBD1 matches at 7 bases. Trimming took 5 bases from V and 6 from J; bases not matched to a gene: 13. Germline CDR1 is GTSNPN and CDR2 is SVGIG (reference sequence). CDR3 length equals 14 residues. CDR3 sequence: CAWQYTTGSSEQYF. CDR3 DNA sequence: TGTGCCTGGCAATATACGACAGGGTCAAGCGAGCAGTACTTC.

The J gene is TRBJ2-7, the V gene TRBV10-3; 11 nucleotides align to TRBD2. Per germline, CDR1 ENHRY and CDR2 SYGVKD. There are 14 residues in the CDR3. V lost 10 bases, J lost 4 bases, and 9 bases stayed unmatched. The CDR3 region is CASTGTSGLYEQYF. DNA for the CDR3: TGTGCCAGTACCGGGACTAGCGGACTATACGAGCAGTACTTC.

CDR3 in amino acids: CASSSSGGRNTEAFF. The DNA of the CDR3 is TGTGCCAGCAGTTCAAGTGGGGGGAGGAACACTGAAGCTTTCTTT. V is TRBV27 and J is TRBJ1-1; maybe TRBD1 (5 bases). With 4 bases removed from V and 1 base from J, the gap between germline ends came to 13 bases. From germline, CDR1 is MNHEY and CDR2 SMNVEV (reference sequence). The CDR3 has 15 amino acids.

The rearrangement joins TRBV4-1 to TRBJ1-6; D possibly corresponds to TRBD1 (5 bases). With 4 bases removed from V and 10 bases from J, the gap between germline ends came to 20 bases. CDR1 and CDR2 (germline): MGHRA, YSYEKL. The CDR3 has 16 residues. The CDR3 sequence: CASSPELGRVQSPLHF. CDR3 sequence (DNA): TGCGCCAGCAGCCCGGAATTGGGCAGGGTTCAATCACCCCTCCACTTT.

The chain couples TRBV7-9 to TRBJ1-5, with TRBD1 as a possible D gene (5 bases). V was shortened by 6 bases and J by 5 bases, with 8 bases between the two germline ends. In germline, CDR1 is SEHNR, CDR2 FQNEAQ (reference sequence). The length of the CDR3 is 12 residues. The CDR3 coding sequence is TGTGCCAGCAGGGGGGGGGATCAGCCCCAGCATTTT. This sequence encodes CASRGGDQPQHF.

The chain recombines TRBV5-1 with TRBJ2-1; 7 bases line up with TRBD1. This CDR3 spans 15 amino acids. The J segment lost 3 bases and the V segment lost 0 bases, leaving 3 bases of the junction unmatched. The V gene's germline CDR1 is SGHRS and CDR2 YFSETQ. The CDR3 coding sequence is TGCGCCAGCAGCTTGGAACAGGGGCTCTACAATGAGCAGTTCTTC. Encoded protein: CASSLEQGLYNEQFF.

This clone has just a few counts. The chain links TRBV5-4 to TRBJ1-1, with a tentative D call TRBD1 (6 bases). The CDR3 extends over 13 amino acids. CDR1 and CDR2 (germline): SGHNT, YYREEE (reference sequence). V was pared by 4 bases and J by 8 bases, with 15 bases between. The CDR3 nucleotides read TGTGCCAGCAGCCTTTTCCGGGACATCGAAGCTTTCTTT. Residues: CASSLFRDIEAFF.

The chain is built from TRBV4-1 and TRBJ2-7, with D unclear. CDR3 size: 13 residues. The V and J ends lost 0 bases and 9 bases respectively, with 12 bases between them. From germline, CDR1 is MGHRA and CDR2 YSYEKL. CDR3 sequence: CASSQESRSAQYF. The CDR3 region has the DNA TGCGCCAGCAGCCAAGAGAGTCGGAGTGCGCAGTACTTC.

The chain carries TRBV30 and TRBJ2-1; D might be TRBD1 (6 bases). The CDR3 sequence is 11 residues long. Trimming pared 6 bases from V and 8 bases from J, leaving 11 bases between. Germline values: CDR1 GTSNPN, CDR2 SVGIG (reference sequence). The CDR3 sequence is CACNEGDEQFF. In nucleotides, the CDR3 is TGTGCCTGTAATGAGGGGGATGAGCAGTTCTTC.

V gene TRBV9 combines with J gene TRBJ2-1, with D possibly being TRBD2 (5 bases). Germline V gene lookup returns CDR1 SGDLS and CDR2 YYNGEE. Between the trimmed V and J ends, which lost 2 bases and 7 bases, there was a span of 13 bases. This CDR3 comprises 14 residues. The CDR3 DNA follows: TGTGCCAGCAGCGTTTCCCGGGGTGGGAATGAGCAGTTCTTC. This codes for CASSVSRGGNEQFF.

V gene TRBV9 combines with J gene TRBJ2-1, with 10 nucleotides matching TRBD2. The V segment lost 3 bases and the J segment 8 bases; nucleotides outside the gene matches: 11. CDR1 is SGDLS, CDR2 YYNGEE, per germline. The CDR3 spans 16 residues. This chain's CDR3 is CASSGPSGGRGYEQFF. In DNA, the CDR3 is TGTGCCAGCAGCGGGCCTAGCGGGGGACGTGGGTATGAGCAGTTCTTC.

The chain employs TRBV29-1 and TRBJ1-1; D gene uncertain. The CDR3 extends over 14 amino acids. V was pared by 2 bases and J by 0 bases, with 10 bases between. Looked up from germline, CDR1 is SQVTM and CDR2 is ANQGSEA. The CDR3 protein is CSVESVEMNTEAFF. In DNA, the CDR3 is TGCAGCGTTGAATCGGTGGAGATGAACACTGAAGCTTTCTTT. Using reference TRBV29-1 and TRBJ1-1 for the parts outside the CDR3, the full variable domain is SAVISQKPSRDICQRGTSLTIQCQVDSQVTMMFWYRQQPGQSLTLIATANQGSEATYESGFVIDKFPISRPNLTFSTLTVSNMSPEDSSIYLCSVESVEMNTEAFFGQGTRLTVV.

The rearrangement joins TRBV30 to TRBJ2-3, with a weak D call TRBD1 (5 bases). The CDR3 is made up of 16 amino acids. Trimming took 2 bases from V and 0 from J, leaving 15 bases between them. CDR1 and CDR2 from the germline V gene are GTSNPN and SVGIG (reference sequence). In DNA form, the CDR3 reads TGTGCCTGGAGTAACCCCCGACAGCAAAGCACAGATACGCAGTATTTT. Translated: CAWSNPRQQSTDTQYF.

This clone occurred once. The genes are TRBV29-1 and TRBJ2-7; perhaps TRBD2 as D (6 bases). CDR3 size: 13 residues. V was cut by 6 bases and J by 0 bases, with 12 bases left in between. Looked up from germline, CDR1 is SQVTM and CDR2 is ANQGSEA. Written as DNA, the CDR3 is TGCAGCGTGGCCGGGGGAAACTCCTACGAGCAGTACTTC. Translated, it gives CSVAGGNSYEQYF.